This entry is about one T cell receptor (beta chain). These data originate in a study of technical replicates of blood from several donors. Profiling relied on immunoSEQ multiplex PCR, and the TCRdb table lists in-frame clones only, not all of them. The sample has tens of thousands of clones, approximately 97% seen once. Germline-derived CDR1 and CDR2 are MDHEN and SYDVKM. The CDR3 runs 15 residues. Trimming pared 3 bases from V and 8 bases from J, leaving 16 bases between. The gene calls are TRBV28 and TRBJ1-4; D gene uncertain. The sequenced material came from T cells isolated from PBMCs. The sequence was collected from a human donor in good health. The CDR3 reads CASSFSPRPGEKLFF. The CDR3 nucleotides read TGTGCCAGCAGTTTTTCGCCCCGGCCGGGGGAAAAACTGTTTTTT. The whole variable domain, filled in from reference TRBV28 and TRBJ1-4, reads DVKVTQSSRYLVKRTGEKVFLECVQDMDHENMFWYRQDPGLGLRLIYFSYDVKMKEKGDIPEGYSVSREKKERFSLILESASTNQTSMYLCASSFSPRPGEKLFFGSGTQLSVL.